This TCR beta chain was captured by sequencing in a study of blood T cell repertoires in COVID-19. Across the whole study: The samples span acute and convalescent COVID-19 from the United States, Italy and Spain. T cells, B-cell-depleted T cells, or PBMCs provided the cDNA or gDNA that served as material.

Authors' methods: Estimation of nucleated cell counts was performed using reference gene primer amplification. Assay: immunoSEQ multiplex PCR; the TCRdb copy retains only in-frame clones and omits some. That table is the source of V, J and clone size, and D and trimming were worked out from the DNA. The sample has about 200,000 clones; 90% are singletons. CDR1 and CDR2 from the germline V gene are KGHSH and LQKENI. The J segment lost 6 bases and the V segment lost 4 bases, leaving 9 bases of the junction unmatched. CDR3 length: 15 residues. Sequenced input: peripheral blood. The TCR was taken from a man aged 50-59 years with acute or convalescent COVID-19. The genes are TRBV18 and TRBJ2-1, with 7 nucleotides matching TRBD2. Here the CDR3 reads CASSLLAGGINEQFF. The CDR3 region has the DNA TGTGCCAGCTCACTCCTAGCCGGGGGGATCAATGAGCAGTTCTTC.